This TCR beta chain is drawn from a study of identical twins. Through template switching, a universal primer site was introduced, and the cDNA contained unique molecular identifiers. TCRdb ran MiXCR on the 5' RACE reads and lists one entry per CDR3 protein. Seen here are 1.5 million or so distinct CDR3 sequences, around 29% observed once, and the top ten hold about 0.3%. Note on this clonotype: The antigen is undetermined.

The study's findings and limits: There was an excess of low generation probability in the out-of-frame alpha sequences that twins shared.

The clonotype was recovered from a newborn girl in good health. The source material was cord blood.

The CDR3 sequence: CASSVRQGGNQPQHF. CDR3 DNA: TGTGCCAGCAGCGTCCGACAGGGTGGCAATCAGCCCCAGCATTTT. The chain uses TRBV11-2 and TRBJ1-5, with 7 nucleotides matching TRBD1. The ends lost 5 bases at V and 2 bases at J; junction bases unmatched: 6. Germline-derived CDR1 and CDR2 are SGHAT and FQNNGV. This CDR3 is 15 amino acids long. Combining the CDR3 with reference TRBV11-2 and TRBJ1-5 gives the whole variable domain EAGVAQSPRYKIIEKRQSVAFWCNPISGHATLYWYQQILGQGPKLLIQFQNNGVVDDSQLPKDRFSAERLKGVDSTLKIQPAKLEDSAVYLCASSVRQGGNQPQHFGDGTRLSIL.